This T cell receptor (beta chain) was retrieved from a study of shared clonotypes between healthy human individuals. Broader study findings: Only blood was sampled, and tissue TCR repertoires likely differ from blood ones. Among the subsets, naive ones generally showed larger estimated richness than memory ones. With a few donors compared, around 4.7% of naive CD4 clonotypes were shared.

Terminally differentiated effector memory CD45RA+ cells were left out of the naive CD8 fraction, which was CD45RO-negative and positively selected for CCR7. Using immunoSEQ multiplex PCR, the repertoire was profiled, and TCRdb retains in-frame clones only, with some absent. The sample has 600,000 or so clones, around 96% seen once. CDR3 length equals 17 residues. Per the germline V gene, CDR1 is MGHRA and CDR2 is YSYEKL. V shed 1 base, J shed 9 bases, and the junction held 15 bases outside the gene matches. Concerning this clone: Its antigen is unknown.

The V and J genes are TRBV4-1 and TRBJ2-1, with 7 nucleotides matching TRBD2. The sequence derives from a woman in her twenties or thirties in good health. The sample taken for sequencing was naive CD8+ T cells sorted from blood. The CDR3 protein is CASSQGWAGAAGVEQFF. In DNA form, the CDR3 reads TGCGCCAGCAGCCAAGGTTGGGCGGGAGCCGCCGGTGTTGAGCAGTTCTTC.